These T cell receptor beta chains were read from a single sample in a study of regulatory T cells in long-lasting Graves disease. TCRdb reprocessed the multiplex PCR reads via MiXCR and lists one record per CDR3 protein. The table has about 470,000 distinct CDR3 sequences, less than 25% seen once. Material: peripheral blood mononuclear cells (PBMCs), obtained when the disease was refractory, from a patient treated with antithyroid drugs. Every receptor here comes from a female donor with Graves disease. Both conserved end residues are part of each CDR3. Fields, in order: D gene, V gene, J gene, clone size, CDR3 protein, CDR3 DNA. A D gene is named only where the DNA matches it firmly. Size tells how often a clone was seen (once, few, many) or the class of an expanded clone, and some rows leave it out.

TRBD2,TRBV27,TRBJ2-7,few,CASSLASGTREQYF,TGTGCCAGCAGTTTAGCTAGCGGGACCCGGGAGCAGTACTTC
.,TRBV6-4,TRBJ2-5,.,CASSDSRTEQETQYF,TGTGCCAGCAGTGACTCGAGGACAGAACAAGAGACCCAGTACTTC
.,TRBV6-2/TRBV6-3,TRBJ1-2,few,CASTRTAYGYTF,TGTGCCAGCACTAGGACTGCGTATGGCTACACCTTC
.,TRBV5-6,TRBJ2-7,.,CASSGEPSGEQYF,TGTGCCAGCAGCGGGGAACCTTCGGGCGAGCAGTACTTC
TRBD1,TRBV12-3/TRBV12-4,TRBJ1-3,.,CASRGFGQGPGNTIYF,TGTGCCAGCAGGGGATTTGGACAGGGTCCTGGAAACACCATATATTTT
.,TRBV9,TRBJ1-2,few,CASSGADNYGYTF,TGTGCCAGCAGCGGGGCGGATAACTATGGCTACACCTTC
TRBD1,TRBV5-1,TRBJ1-1,.,CASHRGTGGQGVPEAFF,TGCGCCAGCCATCGGGGAACGGGCGGACAGGGGGTTCCTGAAGCTTTCTTT
TRBD2,TRBV30,TRBJ2-7,.,CAWSAPPRGGREDYEQYF,TGTGCCTGGAGTGCACCCCCGAGGGGCGGGAGGGAAGACTACGAGCAGTACTTC
.,TRBV28,TRBJ2-7,many,CASTFRLVSYEQYF,TGTGCCAGCACCTTCCGACTAGTCTCCTACGAGCAGTACTTC
.,TRBV5-4,TRBJ1-2,many,CASSLDRSKHGYTF,TGTGCCAGCAGCTTGGACAGATCCAAACATGGCTACACCTTC
TRBD2,TRBV6-5,TRBJ2-1,.,CASSYPGVAGVEQFF,TGTGCCAGCAGTTACCCTGGAGTAGCGGGAGTGGAGCAGTTCTTC
TRBD2,TRBV20-1,TRBJ2-5,many,CSAHLAGVGLETQYF,TGCAGTGCTCATCTAGCGGGAGTTGGGTTAGAGACCCAGTACTTC
TRBD1,TRBV18,TRBJ1-1,.,CASSTRGGDTEAFF,TGTGCCAGCTCAACCAGGGGGGGAGACACTGAAGCTTTCTTT
TRBD1,TRBV7-2,TRBJ2-5,many,CASSWDSLETQYF,TGTGCCAGCAGCTGGGACAGTCTGGAGACCCAGTACTTC
.,TRBV11-1,TRBJ2-1,many,CASSLISGGGYEQFF,TGTGCCAGCAGCCTCATATCAGGTGGAGGCTATGAGCAGTTCTTC
TRBD1,TRBV12-3/TRBV12-4,TRBJ1-1,many,CASSGFKTGSRGTEAFF,TGTGCCAGCAGTGGCTTCAAGACAGGGAGCCGTGGCACTGAAGCTTTCTTT
TRBD2,TRBV6-1,TRBJ2-7,many,CASSERTSVNYEQYF,TGTGCCAGCAGTGAACGGACTAGCGTTAACTACGAGCAGTACTTC
TRBD2,TRBV2,TRBJ2-2,many,CASRDKGLAGHTGELFF,TGTGCCAGCAGAGATAAGGGACTAGCGGGACATACCGGGGAGCTGTTTTTT
.,TRBV2,TRBJ2-7,many,CASSEASTVSYEQYF,TGTGCCAGCAGTGAAGCATCGACGGTCTCCTACGAGCAGTACTTC
TRBD1,TRBV27,TRBJ1-2,many,CASRQTGILSNYGYTF,TGTGCCAGCAGACAGACAGGGATTCTCTCTAACTATGGCTACACCTTC
TRBD1,TRBV7-2,TRBJ1-1,few,CASSLDRGSTEAFF,TGTGCCAGCAGCTTAGACAGGGGTTCCACTGAAGCTTTCTTT
.,TRBV13,TRBJ1-2,many,CATREGALGYGYTF,TGTGCCACCAGGGAAGGGGCGCTTGGCTATGGCTACACCTTC
.,TRBV9,TRBJ1-2,many,CASSVGPRDPNYGYTF,TGTGCCAGCAGCGTAGGACCCAGGGATCCTAACTATGGCTACACCTTC
.,TRBV5-1,TRBJ1-1,many,CASSFQGAKDTEAFF,TGCGCCAGCAGCTTCCAGGGAGCTAAGGACACTGAAGCTTTCTTT
TRBD2,TRBV9,TRBJ2-7,few,CASSVGELAGGEQYF,TGTGCCAGCAGCGTAGGGGAACTAGCGGGAGGCGAGCAGTACTTC
.,TRBV6-2/TRBV6-3,TRBJ2-3,.,CASPGRGVVVRTDTQYF,TGTGCCAGCCCGGGTAGGGGAGTAGTGGTCCGGACAGATACGCAGTATTTT
.,TRBV27,TRBJ1-1,few,CASRDNWGLGTEAFF,TGTGCCAGCAGAGACAATTGGGGACTGGGCACTGAAGCTTTCTTT
TRBD1,TRBV5-1,TRBJ2-1,.,CASSLVGTVSYNEQFF,TGCGCCAGCAGCTTGGTGGGGACAGTCTCCTACAATGAGCAGTTCTTC
TRBD2,TRBV5-4,TRBJ2-7,few,CASSLELAGYEQYF,TGTGCCAGCAGCCTGGAACTAGCGGGATACGAGCAGTACTTC
.,TRBV28,TRBJ2-7,many,CASSFPTYEQYF,TGTGCCAGCAGTTTTCCTACCTACGAGCAGTACTTC
.,TRBV9,TRBJ1-1,.,CTSSVEQSRGWNEAFF,TGTACCAGCAGCGTAGAACAGTCCCGGGGTTGGAATGAAGCTTTCTTT
TRBD2,TRBV19,TRBJ2-7,few,CASSPGLAGGLTYEQYF,TGTGCCAGTAGTCCCGGACTAGCGGGAGGGTTAACCTACGAGCAGTACTTC
TRBD1,TRBV28,TRBJ1-5,.,CASSLGTGVQPQHF,TGTGCCAGCAGTTTAGGGACAGGGGTACAGCCCCAGCATTTT
.,TRBV27,TRBJ2-6,few,CASSLYSGANVLTF,TGTGCCAGCAGTTTGTACTCTGGGGCCAACGTCCTGACTTTC
TRBD2,TRBV30,TRBJ2-3,.,CAWRWGLADHTDTQYF,TGTGCCTGGCGATGGGGTCTAGCGGACCACACAGATACGCAGTATTTT
.,TRBV10-3,TRBJ1-2,many,CAITRGLDYGYTF,TGTGCCATCACGCGGGGGCTCGACTATGGCTACACCTTC